This T cell receptor (beta chain) came from a study of PD-1 blockade in classical Hodgkin lymphoma (dated by TCRdb to 2020 to 2021). Regarding the complete study: Nivolumab dosing was 3 mg/kg intravenously every 2 weeks, continuing until either disease progression or unacceptable toxicity. The study used TCR beta sequencing and CyTOF to define a peripheral blood immune signature of response to PD-1 blockade in classical Hodgkin lymphoma.

Study-level results and caveats: Among trial patients, those achieving complete response had baseline diversity similar to that of newly diagnosed patients, while diversity was significantly lower in partial responders and progressors. Baseline TCR diversity was reported as lower in newly diagnosed patients than in healthy donors, and lower still in relapsed/refractory patients. The study was limited to a single clinical trial cohort, and causes of repertoire differences, possibly disease activity or prior therapy, remained undefined. By C4D1, a significant rise was seen in CD4+ TCR diversity but not in CD8+ TCR diversity (p=0.0027 vs p=0.16), and the rise was most apparent among complete responders (p=0.02). Lower diversity was observed in patients in whom nivolumab was started less than 1 year after ASCT, and these patients were excluded from later analyses so that confounding by immune reconstitution would be avoided.

Genomic DNA was extracted with the Qiagen DNeasy kit from unsorted PBMCs and from negatively selected CD4+ and CD8+ fractions. Amplification of TCR beta CDR3 regions was done by immunoSEQ multiplex PCR with primers that anneal to V and J segments. A synthetic immune receptor repertoire was used to minimize amplification bias, and any remaining bias was removed computationally after sequencing. The study's own analysis went as follows. Custom Python scripts were used to quantify repertoire diversity as the Shannon entropy index. The unsorted, CD4+ and CD8+ repertoires were each analyzed separately, with the exception of combined analyses, where CD4+ and CD8+ sequences were merged in silico. Clonal expansion was defined as a frequency increase of at least 2-fold after treatment compared with C1D1, and clones undetected at baseline were assigned a pseudocount of 0.5. Singleton clones were defined as clones with 0 or 1 copy at C1D1, and non-singleton clones were defined as clones with 2 or more copies. Clones expanded in unsorted samples were assigned a CD4+, CD8+ or unknown annotation through matching of protein sequences in sorted samples from the same patient. Wilcoxon tests on paired samples were used to test changes in diversity from C1D1 to C4D1. TCRdb mirrors the immuneACCESS table, restricted to in-frame sequences. Some clones are absent from its copies; in checked studies, under half trace to an unresolved V gene, and the reason for the others is unknown. V, J and clone size derive from that table, while D and trimming were established from the DNA sequence. Present in this sample are several thousand clones, 80% to 85% of which were seen just once. The ten top clones hold 9% to 13% of the sample.

From cysteine to phenylalanine, the CDR3 is 14 amino acids long. Just the 42-base CDR3 DNA is kept, in frame starting at base 1. At the junction V is shortened by 11 bases and J by 4 bases, with 15 bases in between. CDR1 and CDR2 are drawn from the germline V gene: SGHNT, YENEEA. What this sample's time point label stands for: cycle 1 day 1 (C1D1), immediately before nivolumab initiation. All trial patients had relapsed after autologous stem cell transplantation, with cohorts A, B and C differing in prior brentuximab vedotin exposure. A Miltenyi CD4+ T cell isolation kit was used for magnetic negative selection to purify CD4+ T cells from thawed PBMCs. The trial cohort included more than 55 patients with relapsed/refractory classical Hodgkin lymphoma, and each patient had a best overall response of complete response, partial response or progressive disease. Single-agent nivolumab was administered to trial patients in the multi-cohort phase II CheckMate 205 trial. Best overall response was determined by an independent review committee according to the 2007 International Working Group response criteria. Trial PBMCs were collected just before the start of nivolumab (C1D1) and during therapy at cycle 2 day 1 and cycle 4 day 1. Peripheral blood was collected in 8 mL Vacutainer Cell Preparation Tubes, from which PBMCs were isolated by centrifugation and then cryopreserved. Purified CD4+ and CD8+ fractions were prepared only for cases with an additional available PBMC sample. On LS columns in a quadroMACS separator, the magnetically labelled cells were depleted, and the flow-through was collected as the purified fraction.

To note about this clone: It lacks a known antigen. No base qualities exist here, and no much larger clone lies one base off it.

Here the chain combines TRBV11-3 and TRBJ2-6; the D gene is unclear. This receptor was taken from a human donor with classical Hodgkin lymphoma. The source was CD4+ T cells from blood, collected at baseline. Here is the DNA: TGTGCCTCTGCCGGCCACTCGGGGGCCAACGTCCTGACTTTC. It is translated as CASAGHSGANVLTF.